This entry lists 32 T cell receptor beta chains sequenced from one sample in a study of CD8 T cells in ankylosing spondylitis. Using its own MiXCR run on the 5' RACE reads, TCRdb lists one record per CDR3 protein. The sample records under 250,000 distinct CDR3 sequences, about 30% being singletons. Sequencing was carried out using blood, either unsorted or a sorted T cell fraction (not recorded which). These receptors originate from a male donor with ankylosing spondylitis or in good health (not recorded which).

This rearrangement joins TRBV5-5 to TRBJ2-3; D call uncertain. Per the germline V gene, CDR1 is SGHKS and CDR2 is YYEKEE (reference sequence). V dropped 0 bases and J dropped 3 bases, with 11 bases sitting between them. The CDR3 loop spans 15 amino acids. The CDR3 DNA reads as TGTGCCAGCAGCTTGGGTCGGGTCGGTACAGATACGCAGTATTTT. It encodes CASSLGRVGTDTQYF.

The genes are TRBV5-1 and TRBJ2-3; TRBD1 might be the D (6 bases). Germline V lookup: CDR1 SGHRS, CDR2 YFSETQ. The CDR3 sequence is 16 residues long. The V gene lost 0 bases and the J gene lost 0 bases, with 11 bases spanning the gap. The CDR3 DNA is TGCGCCAGCAGCTTGGCCGGGACACCAAGCACAGATACGCAGTATTTT. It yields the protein CASSLAGTPSTDTQYF.

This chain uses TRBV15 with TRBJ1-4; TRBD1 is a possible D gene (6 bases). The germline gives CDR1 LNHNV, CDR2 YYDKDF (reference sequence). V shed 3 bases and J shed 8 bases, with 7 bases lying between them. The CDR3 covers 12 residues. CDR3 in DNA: TGTGCCACCAGCAGGGACAGCGAAAAACTGTTTTTT. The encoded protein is CATSRDSEKLFF. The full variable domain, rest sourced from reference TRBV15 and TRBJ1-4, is DAMVIQNPRYQVTQFGKPVTLSCSQTLNHNVMYWYQQKSSQAPKLLFHYYDKDFNNEADTPDNFQSRRPNTSFCFLDIRSPGLGDTAMYLCATSRDSEKLFFGSGTQLSVL.

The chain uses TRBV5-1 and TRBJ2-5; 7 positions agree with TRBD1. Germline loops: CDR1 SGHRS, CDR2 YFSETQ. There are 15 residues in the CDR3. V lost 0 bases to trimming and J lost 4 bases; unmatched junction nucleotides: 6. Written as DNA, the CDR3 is TGCGCCAGCAGCTTGGTCGGTTACAGGGGAGAGACCCAGTACTTC. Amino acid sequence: CASSLVGYRGETQYF.

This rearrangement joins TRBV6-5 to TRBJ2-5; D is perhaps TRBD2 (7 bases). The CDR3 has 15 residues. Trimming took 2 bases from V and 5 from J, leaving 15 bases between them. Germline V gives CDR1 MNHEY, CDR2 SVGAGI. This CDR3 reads CASSYHRGAMETQYF. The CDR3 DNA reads TGTGCCAGCAGTTACCACCGGGGGGCAATGGAGACCCAGTACTTC.

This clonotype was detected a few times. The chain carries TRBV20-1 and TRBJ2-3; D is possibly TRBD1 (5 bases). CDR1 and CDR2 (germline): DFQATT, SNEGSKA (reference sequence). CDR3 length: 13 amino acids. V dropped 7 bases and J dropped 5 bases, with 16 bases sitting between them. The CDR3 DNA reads TGCAGTGAGACGACACAGGCGGTAGATACGCAGTATTTT. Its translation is CSETTQAVDTQYF.

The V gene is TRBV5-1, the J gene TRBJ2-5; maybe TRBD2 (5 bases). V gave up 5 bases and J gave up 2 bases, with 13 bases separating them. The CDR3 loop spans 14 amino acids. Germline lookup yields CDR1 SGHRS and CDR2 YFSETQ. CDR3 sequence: CASSGGRFQETQYF. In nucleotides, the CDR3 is TGCGCCAGCAGTGGCGGGCGATTTCAAGAGACCCAGTACTTC.

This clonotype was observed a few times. CDR3 residues: CSARKTSGGEQFF. The CDR3 DNA is TGCAGTGCTAGAAAGACTAGCGGGGGAGAGCAGTTCTTC. The chain links TRBV20-1 to TRBJ2-1, with 12 bases that match TRBD2. Per the germline V gene, CDR1 is DFQATT and CDR2 is SNEGSKA (reference sequence). The junction had 3 bases not matched to a gene; V was cut back by 2 bases and J by 10 bases. The CDR3 consists of 13 residues.

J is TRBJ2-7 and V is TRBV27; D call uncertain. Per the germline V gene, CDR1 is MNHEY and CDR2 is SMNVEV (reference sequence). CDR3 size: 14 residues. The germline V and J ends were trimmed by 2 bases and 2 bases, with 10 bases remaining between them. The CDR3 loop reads CASSLVPSPYEQYF. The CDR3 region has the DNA TGTGCCAGCAGTTTAGTCCCCAGCCCCTACGAGCAGTACTTC.

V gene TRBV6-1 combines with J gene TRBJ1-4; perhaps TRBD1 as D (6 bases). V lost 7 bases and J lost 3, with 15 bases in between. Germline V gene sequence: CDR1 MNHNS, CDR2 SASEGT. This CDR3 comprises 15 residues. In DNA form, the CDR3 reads TGTGCCAGCAAGCAGGGGCTGTTTCCTAATGAAAAACTGTTTTTT. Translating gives CASKQGLFPNEKLFF.

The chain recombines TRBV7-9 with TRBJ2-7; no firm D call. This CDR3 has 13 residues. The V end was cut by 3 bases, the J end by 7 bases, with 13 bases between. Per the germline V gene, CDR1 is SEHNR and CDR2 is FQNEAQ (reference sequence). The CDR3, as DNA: TGTGCCAGCAGCTTCGGGCCCCTCTCGGAGCAGTACTTC. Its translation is CASSFGPLSEQYF.

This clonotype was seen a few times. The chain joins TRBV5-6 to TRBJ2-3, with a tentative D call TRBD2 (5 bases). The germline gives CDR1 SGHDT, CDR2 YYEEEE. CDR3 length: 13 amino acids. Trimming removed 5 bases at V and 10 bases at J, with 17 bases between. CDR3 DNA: TGTGCCAGCAGGGGCCGGGGAATTGGGTCGCAGTATTTT. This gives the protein CASRGRGIGSQYF.

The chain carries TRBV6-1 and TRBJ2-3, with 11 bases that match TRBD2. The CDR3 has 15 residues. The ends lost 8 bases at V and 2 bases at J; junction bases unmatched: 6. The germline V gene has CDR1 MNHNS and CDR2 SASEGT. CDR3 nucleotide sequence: TGTGCCAGCGGGGTGACTAGCGGGGACACAGATACGCAGTATTTT. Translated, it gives CASGVTSGDTDTQYF.

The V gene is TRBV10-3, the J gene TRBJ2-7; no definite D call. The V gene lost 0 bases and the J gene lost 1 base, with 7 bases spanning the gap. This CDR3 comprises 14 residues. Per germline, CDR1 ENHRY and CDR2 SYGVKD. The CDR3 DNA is TGTGCCATCAGTGAGTCCGACGGATCCTACGAGCAGTACTTC. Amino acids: CAISESDGSYEQYF.

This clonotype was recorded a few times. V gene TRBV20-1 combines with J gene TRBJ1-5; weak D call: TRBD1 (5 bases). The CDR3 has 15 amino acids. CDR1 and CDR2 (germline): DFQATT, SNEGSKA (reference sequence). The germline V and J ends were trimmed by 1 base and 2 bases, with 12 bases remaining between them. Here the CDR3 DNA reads TGCAGTGCTAGAGTTGCGGGAGGGGGCAATCAGCCCCAGCATTTT. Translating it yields CSARVAGGGNQPQHF.

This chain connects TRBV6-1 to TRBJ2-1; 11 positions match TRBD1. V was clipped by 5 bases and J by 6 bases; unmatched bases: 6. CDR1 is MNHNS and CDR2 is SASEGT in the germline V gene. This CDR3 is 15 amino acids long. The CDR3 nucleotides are TGTGCCAGCAGTCTTGTGGGGACAGGGGGCAATGAGCAGTTCTTC. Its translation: CASSLVGTGGNEQFF.

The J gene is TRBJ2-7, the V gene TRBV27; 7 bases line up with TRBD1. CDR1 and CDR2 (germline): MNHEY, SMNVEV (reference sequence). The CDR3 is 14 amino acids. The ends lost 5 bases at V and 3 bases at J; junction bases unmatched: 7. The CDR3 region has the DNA TGTGCCAGCAGTCTCACAGGGGACCTCTACGAGCAGTACTTC. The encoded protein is CASSLTGDLYEQYF.

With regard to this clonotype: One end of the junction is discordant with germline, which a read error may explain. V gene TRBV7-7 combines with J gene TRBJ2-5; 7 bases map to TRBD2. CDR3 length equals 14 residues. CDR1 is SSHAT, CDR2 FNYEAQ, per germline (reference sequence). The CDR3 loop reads CASSSGGYQETQYF. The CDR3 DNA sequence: TGTGCTAGCAGCTCCGGGGGGTACCAAGAGACCCAGTACTTC.

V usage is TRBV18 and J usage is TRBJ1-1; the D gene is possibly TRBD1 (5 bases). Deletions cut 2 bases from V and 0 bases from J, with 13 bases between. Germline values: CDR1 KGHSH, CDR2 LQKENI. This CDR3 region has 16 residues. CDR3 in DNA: TGTGCCAGCTCACCATATGGACGGGGCATGAACACTGAAGCTTTCTTT. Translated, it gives CASSPYGRGMNTEAFF.

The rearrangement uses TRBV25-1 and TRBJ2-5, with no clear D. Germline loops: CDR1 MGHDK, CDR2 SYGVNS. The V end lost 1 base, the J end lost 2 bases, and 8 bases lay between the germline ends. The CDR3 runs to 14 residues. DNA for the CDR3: TGTGCCAGCAGTGAATTCCTGGGACAAGAGACCCAGTACTTC. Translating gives CASSEFLGQETQYF.

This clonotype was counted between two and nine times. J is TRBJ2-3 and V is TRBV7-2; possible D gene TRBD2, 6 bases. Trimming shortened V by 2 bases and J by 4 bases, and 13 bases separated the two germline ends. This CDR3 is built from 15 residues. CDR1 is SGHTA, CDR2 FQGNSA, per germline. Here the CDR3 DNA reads TGTGCCAGCAGCTTATTGCGGGGTGGGGCAGATACGCAGTATTTT. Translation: CASSLLRGGADTQYF.

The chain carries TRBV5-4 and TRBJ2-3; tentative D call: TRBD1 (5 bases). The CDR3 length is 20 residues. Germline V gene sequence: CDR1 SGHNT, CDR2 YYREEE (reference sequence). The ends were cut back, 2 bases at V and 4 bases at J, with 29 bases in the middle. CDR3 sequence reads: CASSFHRPAGLPDEADTQYF. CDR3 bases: TGTGCCAGCAGCTTCCACAGGCCGGCCGGGCTACCCGATGAGGCAGATACGCAGTATTTT.

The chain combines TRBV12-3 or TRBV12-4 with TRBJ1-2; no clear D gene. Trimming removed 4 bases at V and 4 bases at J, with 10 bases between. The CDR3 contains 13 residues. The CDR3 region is CASSSREGYGYTF. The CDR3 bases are TGTGCCAGCAGTTCGCGGGAGGGCTATGGCTACACCTTC.

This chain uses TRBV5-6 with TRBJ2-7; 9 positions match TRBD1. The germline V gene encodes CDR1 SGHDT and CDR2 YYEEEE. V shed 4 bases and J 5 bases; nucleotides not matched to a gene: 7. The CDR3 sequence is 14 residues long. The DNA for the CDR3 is TGTGCCAGCAGCCCTGGACAGGGGAGGGACGAGCAGTACTTC. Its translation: CASSPGQGRDEQYF.

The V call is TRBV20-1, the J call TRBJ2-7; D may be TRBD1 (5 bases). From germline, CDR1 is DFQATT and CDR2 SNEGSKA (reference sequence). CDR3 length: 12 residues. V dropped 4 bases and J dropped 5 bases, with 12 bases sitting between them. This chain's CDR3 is CSANRQSDEQYF. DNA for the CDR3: TGCAGTGCTAATAGACAGAGCGACGAGCAGTACTTC.

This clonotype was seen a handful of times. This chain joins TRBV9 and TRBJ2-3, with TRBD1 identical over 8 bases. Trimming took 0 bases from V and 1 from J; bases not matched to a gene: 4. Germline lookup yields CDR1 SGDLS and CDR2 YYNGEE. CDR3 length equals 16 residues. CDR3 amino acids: CASSVGGQGRTDTQYF. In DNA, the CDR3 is TGTGCCAGCAGCGTAGGTGGACAGGGACGCACAGATACGCAGTATTTT.

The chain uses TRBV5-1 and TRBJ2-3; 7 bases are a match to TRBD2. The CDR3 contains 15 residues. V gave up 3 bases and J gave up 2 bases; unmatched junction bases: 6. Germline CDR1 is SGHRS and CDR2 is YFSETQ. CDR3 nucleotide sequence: TGCGCCAGCAGCTCGGGACTACAGATCACAGATACGCAGTATTTT. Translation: CASSSGLQITDTQYF.

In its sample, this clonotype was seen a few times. CDR3: CASSPQHTYNEQFF. The CDR3, as DNA: TGTGCCAGCTCACCACAGCATACCTACAATGAGCAGTTCTTC. The gene calls are TRBV18 and TRBJ2-1; D is ambiguous. The CDR3 is made up of 14 amino acids. V lost 1 base to trimming and J lost 2 bases, with 6 bases between them. In germline, CDR1 is KGHSH, CDR2 LQKENI.

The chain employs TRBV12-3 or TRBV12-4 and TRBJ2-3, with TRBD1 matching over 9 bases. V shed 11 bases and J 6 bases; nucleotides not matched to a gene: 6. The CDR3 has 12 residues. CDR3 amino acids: CAGGTGIDTQYF. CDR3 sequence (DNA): TGTGCCGGGGGGACAGGGATCGATACGCAGTATTTT.

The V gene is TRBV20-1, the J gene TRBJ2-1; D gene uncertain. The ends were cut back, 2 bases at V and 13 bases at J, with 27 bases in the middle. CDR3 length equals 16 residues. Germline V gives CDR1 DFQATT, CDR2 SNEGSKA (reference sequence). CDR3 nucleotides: TGCAGTGCTAGACCGAAACCATCCTTGGTGGTTTCGTCTCAGTTCTTC. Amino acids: CSARPKPSLVVSSQFF.

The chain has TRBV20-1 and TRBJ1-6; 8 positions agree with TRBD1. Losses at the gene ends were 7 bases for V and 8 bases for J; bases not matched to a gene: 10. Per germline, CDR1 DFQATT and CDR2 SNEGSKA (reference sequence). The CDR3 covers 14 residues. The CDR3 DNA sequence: TGCAGTGGGGGGGTGACAGGGGACCATTCACCCCTCCACTTT. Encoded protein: CSGGVTGDHSPLHF.

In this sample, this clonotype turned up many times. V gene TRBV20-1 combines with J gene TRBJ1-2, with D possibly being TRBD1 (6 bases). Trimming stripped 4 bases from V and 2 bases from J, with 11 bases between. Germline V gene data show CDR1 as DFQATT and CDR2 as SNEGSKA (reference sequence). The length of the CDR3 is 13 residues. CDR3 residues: CSAKQGLNYGYTF. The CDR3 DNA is TGCAGTGCTAAACAGGGTCTAAACTATGGCTACACCTTC.